This TCR beta chain was retrieved from a study of cytomegalovirus exposure and HLA in healthy donors. The V and J ends lost 8 bases and 0 bases, in that order; junction bases with no gene match: 14. The CDR3 sequence is 16 residues long. Germline values: CDR1 GTSNPN, CDR2 SVGIG (reference sequence). A multiplex PCR was run with 60 Vbeta primers and 13 Jbeta primers. Clones were read by immunoSEQ multiplex PCR, and TCRdb kept only the in-frame ones, dropping some. The sample comprises 100,000 to 150,000 clones, approximately 72% of which are singletons, and 1.5% to 1.7% rests with the top ten. The chain employs TRBV30 and TRBJ1-2; 8 bases are a match to TRBD1. The sequence was obtained from a man between 18 and 29 years old in good health and CMV-seronegative. The source material was PBMCs. CDR3 region: CARVPGGASPNYGYTF. The CDR3 DNA follows: TGTGCCCGGGTTCCAGGGGGCGCTTCCCCTAACTATGGCTACACCTTC.